This T cell receptor (beta chain) was sequenced during a study of OX40 agonist ivuxolimab in advanced cancers. The overall study: The patients received agonistic anti-OX40 (CD134) antibody ivuxolimab.

This clone was seen once. Antigen: not known. The table came from immunoSEQ multiplex PCR; TCRdb's copy has only in-frame clones and leaves some out. The repertoire includes approximately 40,000 clones, approximately 81% of them detected once, and 16% sits in the top ten. Regarding the study as a whole: There were also nonresponders showing low normalized T-cell clonal expansion. Antigen specificity remained undetermined for the expanded peripheral T cells.

V was clipped by 7 bases and J by 6 bases, with 10 bases between them. Germline CDR1 reads MNHEY; CDR2 reads SVGAGI. This CDR3 spans 12 amino acids. The chain carries TRBV6-5 and TRBJ1-5; TRBD1 is a possible D gene (6 bases). Here the sequenced sample was CD4+ or CD8+ T cells sorted from blood, taken in a trial of the OX40 agonist ivuxolimab. The source of this sequence is an adult with an advanced solid tumor such as melanoma, head and neck, liver or kidney cancer. CDR3: CASTQGSQPQHF. DNA for the CDR3: TGTGCCAGCACCCAGGGGAGTCAGCCCCAGCATTTT.